The 30 T cell receptor beta chains given below trace back to one sample, sequenced in a study of OX40 agonist ivuxolimab in advanced cancers. This table comes from immunoSEQ multiplex PCR, and its TCRdb copy is limited to in-frame clones, with some not included. Here the sample spans about 94,000 clones, roughly 90% being singletons. Material: CD4+ or CD8+ T cells sorted from blood, obtained in a trial of the OX40 agonist ivuxolimab. The receptors here all came from an adult with an advanced solid tumor such as melanoma, head and neck, liver or kidney cancer.

This chain uses TRBV4-1 with TRBJ1-2; D possibly corresponds to TRBD1 (5 bases). V was cut by 4 bases and J by 4 bases, with 13 bases left in between. Germline values: CDR1 MGHRA, CDR2 YSYEKL. This CDR3 has 14 residues. The CDR3 loop is CASSPQGSPYGYTF. The CDR3 DNA is TGCGCCAGCAGCCCTCAGGGTTCCCCCTATGGCTACACCTTC.

This clone occurred once. The J gene is TRBJ1-2, the V gene TRBV23-1; 7 nucleotides agree with TRBD1. TRBV23-1 is designated an ORF whose function remains uncertain. The J segment lost 6 bases and the V segment lost 6 bases, leaving 13 bases of the junction unmatched. The CDR3 length is 15 residues. CDR3 protein: CASSYTTGRGDGYTF. The CDR3 DNA is TGCGCCAGCAGCTATACAACCGGCAGGGGGGATGGCTACACCTTC.

This clone was seen only once. The chain recombines TRBV2 with TRBJ1-1, with 7 bases aligning to TRBD1. Trimming removed 6 bases from V and 3 bases from J; junction bases left unmatched: 19. Germline-derived CDR1 and CDR2 are SNHLY and FYNNEI. The length of the CDR3 is 18 residues. CDR3 sequence: CASRPRPDRSPRDTEAFF. In DNA, the CDR3 is TGTGCCAGCAGGCCCCGCCCGGACAGGTCCCCGAGGGACACTGAAGCTTTCTTT.

This chain links TRBV6-5 with TRBJ2-7; possibly TRBD1 or TRBD2 for D (5 bases each). The V end was cut by 5 bases, the J end by 7 bases, with 18 bases between. Germline loops: CDR1 MNHEY, CDR2 SVGAGI. The CDR3 runs 14 residues. CDR3 in amino acids: CASSDYRLRGEQYF. CDR3 nucleotide sequence: TGTGCCAGCAGTGACTACAGGCTCCGTGGTGAGCAGTACTTC.

The chain carries TRBV11-2 and TRBJ1-3; possible D gene TRBD1, 5 bases. V shed 4 bases and J shed 0 bases, with 7 bases lying between them. This CDR3 has 14 residues. CDR1 SGHAT and CDR2 FQNNGV come from the germline V gene. The CDR3: CASSSQGSGNTIYF. CDR3 coding DNA: TGTGCCAGCAGCTCTCAGGGCTCTGGAAACACCATATATTTT.

For the CDR3, the DNA is TGTGCCAGCAGTTCGCCCGCCGTAGAGACCCAGTACTTC. Encoded protein: CASSSPAVETQYF. J is TRBJ2-5 and V is TRBV28, with D unresolved. CDR3 size: 13 residues. V dropped 4 bases and J dropped 4 bases, with 10 bases sitting between them. The germline V gene encodes CDR1 MDHEN and CDR2 SYDVKM.

The V and J genes are TRBV27 and TRBJ1-5; perhaps TRBD1 as D (5 bases). Trimming left V 7 bases short and J 4 bases short, with 11 bases between. CDR1 MNHEY and CDR2 SMNVEV come from the germline V gene (reference sequence). The CDR3 is made up of 13 amino acids. The CDR3 DNA sequence: TGTGCCAGCACCCCGTCAGGGAATCAGCCCCAGCATTTT. Amino acids: CASTPSGNQPQHF.

This sequence joins TRBV19 and TRBJ2-1; 8 bases line up with TRBD1. The V gene's germline CDR1 is LNHDA and CDR2 SQIVND (reference sequence). Trimming cost V 6 bases and J 5 bases; bases outside gene matches: 9. The CDR3 consists of 15 residues. The CDR3 spells CASRIPGQAHNEQFF. Here the CDR3 DNA reads TGTGCCAGTAGGATTCCGGGACAGGCGCACAATGAGCAGTTCTTC.

The chain joins TRBV6-1 to TRBJ1-1, with TRBD1 matching 9 bases. CDR3 size: 16 residues. The V and J ends lost 3 bases and 1 base, in that order; junction bases with no gene match: 6. Germline V gives CDR1 MNHNS, CDR2 SASEGT. The CDR3 DNA reads TGTGCCAGCAGTGATGCCGGGACAGGGACGAACACTGAAGCTTTCTTT. It is translated as CASSDAGTGTNTEAFF.

The gene calls are TRBV19 and TRBJ1-6, with D possibly matching TRBD1 (5 bases). V lost 5 bases and J 9 bases, leaving 11 bases between the germline ends. Germline lookup yields CDR1 LNHDA and CDR2 SQIVND (reference sequence). There are 13 residues in the CDR3. The CDR3 reads CASSPRQLSPLHF. The CDR3 DNA reads as TGTGCCAGTAGTCCCAGACAGCTTTCACCCCTCCACTTT.

The J gene is TRBJ2-3, the V gene TRBV30; D possibly matches TRBD1 or TRBD2 (5 bases each). Trimming cost V 4 bases and J 0 bases, with 17 bases left between them. The CDR3 is 16 residues long. Germline CDR1 and CDR2: GTSNPN and SVGIG (reference sequence). CDR3 sequence: CAWTVWGRPSTDTQYF. CDR3 sequence (DNA): TGTGCCTGGACTGTCTGGGGACGGCCTAGCACAGATACGCAGTATTTT.

J is TRBJ2-1 and V is TRBV9; D is undetermined. With 4 bases removed from V and 5 bases from J, the gap between germline ends came to 13 bases. The CDR3 extends over 14 amino acids. CDR1 is SGDLS and CDR2 is YYNGEE in the germline V gene. The CDR3 DNA reads TGTGCCAGCAGCCCCCAAGTTTGGGACAATGAGCAGTTCTTC. This sequence encodes CASSPQVWDNEQFF.

The chain carries TRBV27 and TRBJ2-1, with 8 bases lining up with TRBD2. The CDR3 length is 14 residues. With V trimmed by 8 bases and J by 4 bases, 7 bases remained unmatched. Germline loops: CDR1 MNHEY, CDR2 SMNVEV (reference sequence). The CDR3 bases are TGTGCCAGCGCTCGTGAGCGGGGGTACAATGAGCAGTTCTTC. The encoded protein is CASARERGYNEQFF.

This chain uses TRBV10-3 with TRBJ1-2, with TRBD1 identical over 7 bases. After removal of 6 bases from V and 6 bases from J, the junction contained 16 bases not matched to a gene. CDR3 length equals 16 residues. Germline V gene data show CDR1 as ENHRY and CDR2 as SYGVKD. The CDR3 is CAISPRGDHQTNGYTF. The CDR3 bases are TGTGCCATCAGCCCCAGGGGGGACCATCAAACTAATGGCTACACCTTC.

The chain uses TRBV29-1 and TRBJ2-7, with 10 bases identical to TRBD1. With 4 bases clipped from V and 5 bases from J, the junction kept 5 bases outside the gene matches. This CDR3 contains 13 residues. The V gene's germline CDR1 is SQVTM and CDR2 ANQGSEA. CDR3 sequence reads: CSVVGTGVNEQYF. In nucleotides, the CDR3 is TGCAGCGTTGTTGGGACAGGGGTTAACGAGCAGTACTTC.

This clone was observed a single time. The V gene is TRBV5-4, the J gene TRBJ1-2; the match to TRBD1 covers 9 bases. This CDR3 has 14 residues. Per the germline V gene, CDR1 is SGHNT and CDR2 is YYREEE (reference sequence). The junction had 2 bases not matched to a gene; V was cut back by 4 bases and J by 1 base. CDR3 DNA sequence: TGTGCCAGCAGCGTGGACAGGGGTAACTATGGCTACACCTTC. It translates to CASSVDRGNYGYTF.

The V gene is TRBV7-9, the J gene TRBJ1-6, with D perhaps matching TRBD1 (5 bases). The CDR3 totals 13 residues. Germline V gene sequence: CDR1 SEHNR, CDR2 FQNEAQ (reference sequence). Trimming took off 2 bases at V and 10 bases at J, with 9 bases between the two ends. The CDR3 DNA reads as TGTGCCAGCAGCTTACAGGGCGAGTCACCCCTCCACTTT. Protein product: CASSLQGESPLHF.

The chain carries TRBV19 and TRBJ2-7, with 8 bases matching TRBD2. V lost 3 bases, J lost 2 bases, and 6 bases stayed unmatched. Per the germline V gene, CDR1 is LNHDA and CDR2 is SQIVND (reference sequence). This CDR3 spans 15 amino acids. Here the CDR3 DNA reads TGTGCCAGTAGTATCCGTCGGCGGGGGGCCTACGAGCAGTACTTC. Protein: CASSIRRRGAYEQYF.

This clone occurred a few times. The chain carries TRBV30 and TRBJ1-6, with D maybe TRBD1 (5 bases). V shed 5 bases and J shed 11 bases, with 10 bases lying between them. The CDR3 loop spans 11 amino acids. CDR1 is GTSNPN, CDR2 SVGIG, per germline (reference sequence). The CDR3 protein is CAWGAQAPLHF. The CDR3 DNA sequence: TGTGCCTGGGGGGCTCAAGCACCCCTCCACTTT.

The rearrangement uses TRBV6-1 and TRBJ2-1; TRBD2 aligns across 10 bases. V lost 2 bases and J lost 7; bases outside the gene matches: 11. In germline, CDR1 is MNHNS, CDR2 SASEGT. The CDR3 contains 17 residues. The CDR3 loop reads CASSEIDLAGVRNEQFF. The CDR3 bases are TGTGCCAGCAGTGAAATTGACCTAGCGGGGGTAAGGAATGAGCAGTTCTTC.

This clone was seen a handful of times. V is TRBV30 and J is TRBJ1-2, with D perhaps matching TRBD1 (5 bases). The CDR3 covers 14 residues. In germline, CDR1 is GTSNPN, CDR2 SVGIG (reference sequence). The V end lost 5 bases, the J end lost 3 bases, and 16 bases lay between the germline ends. The CDR3 reads CAWGGASGYYGYTF. DNA for the CDR3: TGTGCCTGGGGCGGGGCCTCGGGATACTATGGCTACACCTTC.

This clone was found once. The chain carries TRBV7-9 and TRBJ2-7; D not resolved. Trimming cost V 1 base and J 2 bases, with 9 bases left between them. The CDR3 consists of 14 residues. Germline V lookup: CDR1 SEHNR, CDR2 FQNEAQ (reference sequence). CDR3 region: CASSLGSSTYEQYF. DNA for the CDR3: TGTGCCAGCAGCTTAGGAAGCTCTACCTACGAGCAGTACTTC.

The V and J genes are TRBV2 and TRBJ2-2, with 10 bases lining up with TRBD1. The CDR3 consists of 16 residues. The J segment lost 6 bases and the V segment lost 3 bases, leaving 7 bases of the junction unmatched. The germline CDR1 and CDR2 sequences are SNHLY and FYNNEI. CDR3 DNA: TGTGCCAGCAGTGAGGTGGGACAGGGGTGGTCCGGGGAGCTGTTTTTT. It codes for CASSEVGQGWSGELFF.

This chain links TRBV7-2 with TRBJ2-5; D not certain. This CDR3 spans 15 amino acids. Germline CDR1 and CDR2: SGHTA and FQGNSA. Trimming shortened V by 0 bases and J by 5 bases, and 13 bases separated the two germline ends. The CDR3 loop reads CASSLAHREGETQYF. CDR3 sequence (DNA): TGTGCCAGCAGCTTAGCGCATAGGGAAGGGGAGACCCAGTACTTC.

V gene TRBV4-2 combines with J gene TRBJ1-4, with TRBD1 matching 10 bases. The CDR3 loop spans 16 amino acids. Trimming at V came to 4 bases and at J to 8 bases, leaving 10 bases not matched to a gene. The germline V gene encodes CDR1 LGHNA and CDR2 YNFKEQ. CDR3 loop: CASSLTQTGGREKLFF. In nucleotides, the CDR3 is TGTGCCAGCAGCCTCACCCAGACAGGGGGCCGGGAAAAACTGTTTTTT.

The rearrangement uses TRBV5-1 and TRBJ1-2, with D tentatively TRBD1 (5 bases). This CDR3 contains 13 residues. In germline, CDR1 is SGHRS, CDR2 YFSETQ. V was trimmed by 0 bases and J by 7 bases, leaving 10 bases between them. As DNA, the CDR3 is TGCGCCAGCAGCTTGGAGACAGCTGGTGGCTACACCTTC. Protein sequence: CASSLETAGGYTF.

For this clone: The junction does not match germline at one end; this may be a read error. The chain joins TRBV20-1 to TRBJ1-2; D ambiguous. CDR1 is DFQATT and CDR2 is SNEGSKA in the germline V gene (reference sequence). There are 10 residues in the CDR3. The CDR3 protein is CSANNYGYTF. The CDR3 DNA reads TGCAGCGCTAATAACTATGGCTACACCTTC.

This sequence joins TRBV5-6 and TRBJ1-5; the match to TRBD1 covers 7 bases. The CDR3 runs to 15 residues. Germline V gene data show CDR1 as SGHDT and CDR2 as YYEEEE. The V segment lost 2 bases and the J segment 4 bases; nucleotides outside the gene matches: 6. CDR3 protein: CASSLRQGINQPQHF. CDR3 bases: TGTGCCAGCAGCTTAAGACAGGGAATAAATCAGCCCCAGCATTTT.

V and J are TRBV19 and TRBJ1-5, with 11 bases fitting TRBD1. The length of the CDR3 is 16 residues. Germline-derived CDR1 and CDR2 are LNHDA and SQIVND (reference sequence). Losses at the gene ends were 5 bases for V and 6 bases for J; bases not matched to a gene: 9. The CDR3 is CASSPRTGGDSQPQHF. CDR3 DNA sequence: TGTGCCAGTAGTCCCCGGACAGGGGGCGATTCTCAGCCCCAGCATTTT.

The chain has TRBV4-1 and TRBJ1-1; no clear D gene. This CDR3 contains 15 residues. Trimming took off 0 bases at V and 1 base at J, with 9 bases between the two ends. The germline CDR1 and CDR2 sequences are MGHRA and YSYEKL. The CDR3 coding sequence is TGCGCCAGCAGCCAAGAAACCTGGGGGAACACTGAAGCTTTCTTT. Translated: CASSQETWGNTEAFF.